This TCR beta chain emerged from a study of blood T cell repertoires in COVID-19. Study as a whole: COVID-19 samples collected from the United States, Italy and Spain covered acute and convalescent phases.

The CDR3 runs 16 residues. J was trimmed by 4 bases and V by 0 bases; bases with no gene match: 5. The germline V gene encodes CDR1 SGHKS and CDR2 YYEKEE (reference sequence). Assay used: immunoSEQ multiplex PCR; TCRdb lists only in-frame clones, some missing. The data show over 150,000 clones, with more than 75% seen just once and around 0.63% held by the top ten. The receptor was isolated from a man aged 55-75 years with COVID-19, enrolled during active disease. V usage is TRBV5-5 and J usage is TRBJ2-3; 10 bases line up with TRBD2. Sequenced sample: peripheral blood. Written as DNA, the CDR3 is TGTGCCAGCAGCTTGGCCTCCAGCGGGGGGGCAGATACGCAGTATTTT. Translation: CASSLASSGGADTQYF.